This is a list of T cell receptor beta chains from one sample in a study of T cells in Graves' hyperthyroidism and ophthalmopathy. TCRdb re-analysed the multiplex PCR reads in MiXCR, keeping a single row per CDR3 protein. The sample has 550,000 to 800,000 distinct CDR3 sequences; over 15% are singletons. Sample: blood. These receptors were obtained from a man between 18 and 29 years old with Graves' hyperthyroidism. Each CDR3 is given with its conserved first and last residue. Fields, in order: clone size, J gene, V gene, D gene, CDR3 DNA, CDR3 protein. D genes are given only for firm matches. The listing skips clone size in some rows; elsewhere it reads once, few, many or a size class.

NA,TRBJ2-2,TRBV7-9,NA,TGTGCCAGCAGCTCCGGGTGGGCGGCGGGCGGGGAGCTGTTTTTT,CASSSGWAAGGELFF
NA,TRBJ2-5,TRBV12-3/TRBV12-4,NA,TGTGCCATCAGTCCGCCGCTTTGGGAGACCGAGACCCAGTACTTC,CAISPPLWETETQYF
few,TRBJ2-5,TRBV10-3,TRBD2,TGTGCCAGTCTTCTAGCGGAGCAAGAGACCCAGTACTTC,CASLLAEQETQYF
few,TRBJ2-7,TRBV4-3,NA,TGCGCCAGCAGCCCGTGGACCGGTTCGGGGAACGAGCAGTACTTC,CASSPWTGSGNEQYF
many,TRBJ2-1,TRBV11-3,TRBD1,TGTGCCAGCAGTTCCGGGACAGGGTTATTAGGTGAGCAGTTCTTC,CASSSGTGLLGEQFF
few,TRBJ2-7,TRBV30,TRBD2,TGTGCCTGGAGTGTACTAGCGGGAAACGAGCAGTACTTC,CAWSVLAGNEQYF
many,TRBJ2-7,TRBV2,TRBD1,TGTGCCAGCGGACAGGGCTCCTACGAGCAGTACTTC,CASGQGSYEQYF
many,TRBJ1-2,TRBV11-2,TRBD1,TGTGCCAGCAGCGCTCAGGGGGCAGGTGGCTACACCTTC,CASSAQGAGGYTF
many,TRBJ2-5,TRBV6-2/TRBV6-3,TRBD2,TGTGCCAGCAGTAGTAAGTGGGAGGGCCTGACCCAGTACTTC,CASSSKWEGLTQYF
few,TRBJ1-3,TRBV6-1,NA,TGTGCCAGCAGTGTGGGGCGGGACGGCGGAAACACCATATATTTT,CASSVGRDGGNTIYF
few,TRBJ1-1,TRBV19,NA,TGTGCCAGTAGGAGCAGGGATCTAACCACTGAAGCTTTCTTT,CASRSRDLTTEAFF
NA,TRBJ2-7,TRBV7-9,TRBD2,TGTGCCGGCAGCTCGAGACTAGCGGGGTTTACCGAGCAGTACTTC,CAGSSRLAGFTEQYF
few,TRBJ2-1,TRBV20-1,TRBD2,TGCAGTGCTCAGGTGGGACTAGCGGCCTACAATGAGCAGTTCTTC,CSAQVGLAAYNEQFF
NA,TRBJ1-2,TRBV14,TRBD1,TGTGCCAGCAGCCCCATAGCTGGGACAGGGTTTAACTATGGCTACACCTTC,CASSPIAGTGFNYGYTF
few,TRBJ2-3,TRBV5-4,NA,TGTGCCAGCAGCCTGGACTCGTCGAGCACAGATACGCAGTATTTT,CASSLDSSSTDTQYF
NA,TRBJ1-1,TRBV19,NA,TGTGCCAGTATGACAGGAGTGAACACTGAAGCTTTCTTT,CASMTGVNTEAFF
NA,TRBJ2-1,TRBV11-3,TRBD2,TGTGCCAGCAGCTTAAGGGACTATTCCAATGAGCAGTTCTTC,CASSLRDYSNEQFF
many,TRBJ1-2,TRBV3-1,NA,TGTGCCAGCAGCCAAGATTTAAAGGGATTGGGCTATGGCTACACCTTC,CASSQDLKGLGYGYTF
NA,TRBJ2-6,TRBV27,NA,TGTGCCAGCAGTCCTACACGCTACTCTGGGGCCAACGTCCTGACTTTC,CASSPTRYSGANVLTF
many,TRBJ1-3,TRBV10-3,NA,TGTGCCATCAGTGCCGACATGAGCTCTGGAAACACCATATATTTT,CAISADMSSGNTIYF
many,TRBJ2-7,TRBV12-3/TRBV12-4,TRBD2,TGTGCCAGCAGTCGGACTAGCGGGCGGTGGGAGCAGTACTTC,CASSRTSGRWEQYF
few,TRBJ2-7,TRBV20-1,TRBD2,TGCAGTGCCATTAGCGGGACAAGCTCCTACGAGCAGTACTTC,CSAISGTSSYEQYF
many,TRBJ2-5,TRBV15,NA,TGTGCCACCAGCATCCCCGGGATGGAAGAGACCCAGTACTTC,CATSIPGMEETQYF
few,TRBJ1-4,TRBV5-1,NA,TGCGCCAGCAGCGCCACGGGGATGTTTAGGGAAAAACTGTTTTTT,CASSATGMFREKLFF
few,TRBJ2-1,TRBV5-5,NA,TGTGCCAGCAGCCAAGGGGGGGCGATCTCCTACAATGAGCAGTTCTTC,CASSQGGAISYNEQFF
many,TRBJ2-1,TRBV28,NA,TGTGCCAGCAGTTTAAGTGTCGGCGCTAGCTCCTACAATGAGCAGTTCTTC,CASSLSVGASSYNEQFF
few,TRBJ2-7,TRBV20-1,TRBD2,TGCAGTGCCCGGGAGGGGGGGGGGTCTAGCGAGCAGTACTTC,CSAREGGGSSEQYF
NA,TRBJ2-1,TRBV28,TRBD2,TGTGCCAGCATAGCCTCCGGGGAGCGGGGCAATGAGCAGTTCTTC,CASIASGERGNEQFF
few,TRBJ2-7,TRBV6-2/TRBV6-3,NA,TGTGCCAGCAATCGGGACGCTGCCTACGAGCAGTACTTC,CASNRDAAYEQYF
few,TRBJ1-1,TRBV4-2,NA,TGTGCCAGCAGCCCCCTGGGGAAGGACACTGAAGCTTTCTTT,CASSPLGKDTEAFF